This T cell receptor (beta chain) stems from a study of blood T cell repertoires in COVID-19 (dated by TCRdb to about 2020). In the study overall: Collaborator samples came from the United States, Italy and Spain and covered acute and convalescent phases of COVID-19. The material from the prospective study consisted of cDNA or gDNA derived from T cells, B-cell-depleted T cells, or PBMCs. Deeply sampled blood TCRbeta repertoires from subjects exposed to, actively infected with, or recovered from COVID-19 were included in the dataset. A freely available public database, intended as a resource for researchers studying the immune response to SARS-CoV-2, is where the repertoires were released. Samples came from the ongoing ImmuneRACE study (first 160 participants) plus 1,254 subjects from 6 global collaborators. Nearly every sample came with metadata listing a de-identified subject ID, COVID-19 status, age in years and sex. Where available, HLA class I and class II types were obtained from metadata supplied by the sample provider rather than from assay-based typing. What the work shows at the level of the full study, not this receptor alone: The quantity of clinical and demographic metadata differed by source and by participant and was supplied without curation.

Notes on this clone: The antigen it recognizes is unknown. The sample holds no much larger clone one base away, and base qualities are not on file.

The CDR3 sequence holds 15 residues, the cysteine and phenylalanine included. Only the CDR3 portion is preserved as DNA: 45 bases, with reading frame beginning at the first base. The junction shows trimming of 9 bases on V and 0 bases on J, plus 15 bases between the germline ends. According to the germline V gene, CDR1 reads MDHEN and CDR2 reads SYDVKM. Participants in the prospective study were enrolled through a virtual design, were aged 18 to 89 years, and lived in roughly 25 United States geographic areas. To assign participants to cohorts, the prospective study relied on clinical history that participants themselves reported in a screening survey and a study questionnaire. In the prospective study, whole blood, serum and a nasopharyngeal or oropharyngeal swab were collected from each participant by mobile phlebotomists. Additional blood draws and questionnaires over an approximately two-month period could optionally be provided by prospective study participants. Prospective study blood samples were shipped either frozen or at room temperature before DNA extraction.

TCRbeta CDR3 regions were amplified from genomic DNA using the immunoSEQ Assay, a bias-controlled multiplex PCR. Per the source publication's procedure: The number of nucleated cells in each sample was estimated by amplification of reference gene primers within the assay. To quantify the absolute abundance of each unique TCRbeta CDR3 rearrangement, sequence reads were collapsed and filtered. For each sample, productive Simpson clonality was calculated by taking the square root of Simpson's diversity index across productive rearrangements. Imported from immuneACCESS, the table was reduced by TCRdb to in-frame sequences with V and J called. These copies leave out some clones; in studies compared against another copy, an unresolved V gene accounts for under half, and the cause of the remainder is not known. Clone size and the V and J calls come from that table; the DNA yielded D and trimming. Counted in this sample were 300,000 to 350,000 clones; roughly 89% of them appeared once. The ten largest clonotypes hold 4% to 5.5% of the sample.

The sequencing input was PBMCs or T cells enriched from blood (not recorded which). The rearranged chain carries TRBV28 and TRBJ1-5, with TRBD1 tentatively as D gene (5 bases match). This clonotype was sampled from a woman aged 18-29 years with acute COVID-19. The bases are TGTGCCAGTTCCAGCGGGGGGAATAGCAATCAGCCCCAGCATTTT. Its product reads: CASSSGGNSNQPQHF.